This T cell receptor (beta chain) emerged from a study of beta chain features in type 1 diabetes. On this clone: Its antigen is still unknown.

Overall study findings and caveats: Shortening that was moderate but significant affected the TCRB CDR3s of Type 1 diabetes patients in all four CD4+ subsets.

Sorting of CD4+ naive, central memory, regulatory and stem cell-like memory cells was performed via CD45RO/CCR7/CD25/CD127/CD95/CD27. Since all of the isolated RNA was reverse transcribed, expressed TCRB transcripts were what got sequenced. Produced via immunoSEQ multiplex PCR; TCRdb's table is partial and in-frame only. The data contain around 170,000 clones, roughly 9% of them seen just once; the ten biggest clones take up about 0.75%. This sequence originates from a woman aged 30 to 39 with type 1 diabetes. Sequencing was performed on central memory CD4+ T cells from blood.

CDR3 in DNA: TGTGCCAGCAGCTCCCGACAGGGACGGGAGACCCAGTACTTC. It codes for CASSSRQGRETQYF. This chain joins TRBV7-3 and TRBJ2-5, with 7 bases aligning to TRBD1. Germline V gene sequence: CDR1 SGHTA, CDR2 FQGTGA. With 4 bases clipped from V and 5 bases from J, the junction kept 7 bases outside the gene matches. This CDR3 is built from 14 residues.